Below are 21 T cell receptor beta chains sequenced from a single sample in a study of spatial heterogeneity in lung cancer (dated by TCRdb to the late 2010s). The meaning of the sample's time point label: blood at routine non-recurrence follow-up after resection. Library preparation employed 5' RACE. TCRdb records NextSeq 500 as the sequencer. The raw public data were reprocessed by TCRdb itself: fastp quality trimming at Q25, MiXCR clonotype calling, in-frame beta chains only. Rows matching on CDR3 protein sequence are summarized as one entry with the most common DNA and genes. Here the sample has roughly 45,000 distinct CDR3 sequences; approximately 24% occur a single time. The ten most abundant clones make up less than 9% of the sample. The sample was PBMCs, taken at follow-up. These receptors were collected from a female donor with early-stage non-small cell lung cancer.

This clonotype was seen repeatedly, ten times or more. The chain joins TRBV29-1 to TRBJ1-1; TRBD1 is a possible D gene (6 bases). Deletions cut 5 bases from V and 1 base from J, with 11 bases between. Germline V gives CDR1 SQVTM, CDR2 ANQGSEA. This CDR3 spans 13 amino acids. The CDR3 sequence: CSVTQGGNTEAFF. The CDR3 nucleotides read TGCAGCGTTACACAGGGCGGGAACACTGAAGCTTTCTTT.

The CDR3 coding sequence is TGTGCCAGCAGCTTACGGGACAGGACCCACGAGCAGTACTTC. It is translated as CASSLRDRTHEQYF. The rearrangement uses TRBV11-2 and TRBJ2-7; TRBD1 aligns across 8 bases. The CDR3 spans 14 residues. The junction had 5 bases not matched to a gene; V was cut back by 2 bases and J by 5 bases. The germline CDR1 and CDR2 sequences are SGHAT and FQNNGV.

This clonotype was seen many times. The chain recombines TRBV4-1 with TRBJ1-2; 9 bases are shared with TRBD1. Germline V lookup: CDR1 MGHRA, CDR2 YSYEKL. With V trimmed by 1 base and J by 8 bases, 11 bases remained unmatched. The CDR3 has 16 amino acids. In DNA, the CDR3 is TGCGCCAGCAGCCAAGGGACAGGGGTAATATACGGGGGCTACACCTTC. This encodes CASSQGTGVIYGGYTF.

The table lists this clonotype with a count of one. The V call is TRBV7-9, the J call TRBJ1-1; D might be TRBD1 (6 bases). The germline V and J ends were trimmed by 1 base and 0 bases, with 12 bases remaining between them. The CDR3 extends over 16 amino acids. Looked up from germline, CDR1 is SEHNR and CDR2 is FQNEAQ (reference sequence). The CDR3: CASSLGGDRMNTEAFF. The CDR3, as DNA: TGTGCCAGCAGCTTAGGAGGTGACAGGATGAACACTGAAGCTTTCTTT.

The gene calls are TRBV5-1 and TRBJ2-1; 7 positions match TRBD2. The junction had 7 bases not matched to a gene; V was cut back by 0 bases and J by 4 bases. The CDR3 sequence is 16 residues long. Germline V gene sequence: CDR1 SGHRS, CDR2 YFSETQ. The CDR3 loop is CASSLDGASGYNEQFF. Here the CDR3 DNA reads TGCGCCAGCAGCTTGGACGGCGCTAGCGGATACAATGAGCAGTTCTTC.

This sequence joins TRBV7-9 and TRBJ1-1; TRBD1 is a possible D gene (5 bases). The CDR3 totals 12 residues. With 5 bases removed from V and 5 bases from J, the gap between germline ends came to 9 bases. In germline, CDR1 is SEHNR, CDR2 FQNEAQ (reference sequence). The CDR3, as DNA: TGTGCCAGCAGCCCCGGGGGAACTGAAGCTTTCTTT. Its protein product is CASSPGGTEAFF.

The table lists this clonotype with many counts. J is TRBJ2-1 and V is TRBV5-1; 7 bases match TRBD2. V was pared by 6 bases and J by 1 base, with 7 bases of the junction left unmatched. CDR3 length: 15 amino acids. Germline assignment: CDR1 SGHRS and CDR2 YFSETQ. For the CDR3, the DNA is TGCGCCAGCACCGGGAGGCGGGGGTCCTACAATGAGCAGTTCTTC. It specifies CASTGRRGSYNEQFF.

The rearrangement joins TRBV11-2 to TRBJ2-4; D may correspond to TRBD1 or TRBD2 (6 bases each). The end of the DNA fits TRBJ2-1 better, so the J call may be wrong. CDR3 size: 16 residues. Germline lookup yields CDR1 SGHAT and CDR2 FQNNGV. The CDR3 nucleotides read TGTGCCAGCAGCTCGGTCGGGTCCGGGGGCCAGGGCATTCAGTTCTTC. The encoded protein is CASSSVGSGGQGIQFF.

This chain links TRBV6-1 with TRBJ2-1; 10 positions agree with TRBD2. V lost 7 bases, J lost 9 bases, and 9 bases stayed unmatched. This CDR3 is 14 amino acids long. CDR1 MNHNS and CDR2 SASEGT come from the germline V gene. The CDR3 reads CASTPGLAEIEQFF. The DNA for the CDR3 is TGTGCCAGCACCCCCGGACTAGCGGAGATTGAGCAGTTCTTC.

This clonotype was detected only a few times. The chain carries TRBV19 and TRBJ2-5; 7 bases line up with TRBD2. CDR3 length equals 14 residues. V lost 6 bases, J lost 1 base, and 5 bases stayed unmatched. Looked up from germline, CDR1 is LNHDA and CDR2 is SQIVND (reference sequence). The CDR3 nucleotides are TGTGCCAGTAGCTTCACTAGCGCCCAAGAGACCCAGTACTTC. This gives the protein CASSFTSAQETQYF.

V gene TRBV19 combines with J gene TRBJ2-2, with TRBD2 matching 9 bases. The CDR3 contains 14 residues. Germline-derived CDR1 and CDR2 are LNHDA and SQIVND (reference sequence). J lost 5 bases, V lost 6 bases, and 4 bases had no gene match. CDR3 DNA sequence: TGTGCCAGTAGCCCGGGACTAGCAACCGGGGAGCTGTTTTTT. Translating gives CASSPGLATGELFF.

V and J are TRBV18 and TRBJ2-2; weak D call: TRBD2 (6 bases). Germline V CDR1 and CDR2: KGHSH, LQKENI. V shed 4 bases and J shed 3 bases, with 12 bases lying between them. The CDR3 length is 15 residues. This CDR3 is CASSLQGGDTGELFF. CDR3 DNA: TGTGCCAGCTCACTCCAGGGAGGTGACACCGGGGAGCTGTTTTTT.

This clonotype was found a few times. CDR3 protein: CASSGPGQPVHNTYEQYF. In DNA form, the CDR3 reads TGTGCCAGTAGTGGACCGGGACAGCCGGTACACAATACCTACGAGCAGTACTTC. The rearrangement links TRBV19 to TRBJ2-7; 7 bases map to TRBD1. The CDR3 loop spans 18 amino acids. Trimming removed 5 bases from V and 2 bases from J; junction bases left unmatched: 18. Germline loops: CDR1 LNHDA, CDR2 SQIVND (reference sequence).

The chain employs TRBV29-1 and TRBJ2-3; D not certain. This CDR3 has 13 residues. The germline CDR1 and CDR2 sequences are SQVTM and ANQGSEA. Trimming cost V 3 bases and J 4 bases, with 11 bases left between them. This chain's CDR3 is CSVEGPPPDTQYF. As DNA, the CDR3 is TGCAGCGTTGAGGGTCCGCCGCCAGATACGCAGTATTTT.

This clonotype was seen ten or more times. In DNA form, the CDR3 reads TGCGCCAGCAGCTTGCGACAGTTGACAGATACGCAGTATTTT. It specifies CASSLRQLTDTQYF. The genes are TRBV5-1 and TRBJ2-3; a weak D match, TRBD1 (5 bases). This CDR3 has 14 residues. Germline assignment: CDR1 SGHRS and CDR2 YFSETQ. V lost 1 base to trimming and J lost 3 bases, with 9 bases between them.

The chain combines TRBV4-1 with TRBJ1-5; 8 positions match TRBD1. The CDR3 extends over 15 amino acids. The V gene's germline CDR1 is MGHRA and CDR2 YSYEKL. V shed 3 bases, J shed 10 bases, and the junction held 11 bases outside the gene matches. This CDR3 reads CASSQDGTGTGPQHF. For the CDR3, the DNA is TGCGCCAGCAGCCAGGATGGGACTGGGACAGGCCCCCAGCATTTT.

The CDR3 loop reads CASSSATSSTDTQYF. In DNA, the CDR3 is TGTGCCAGCAGCTCTGCGACATCTAGCACAGATACGCAGTATTTT. V gene TRBV9 combines with J gene TRBJ2-3; D remains ambiguous. Germline CDR1 SGDLS, CDR2 YYNGEE. There are 15 residues in the CDR3. V was cut by 4 bases and J by 0 bases, with 12 bases left in between.

This clonotype was seen ten or more times. CDR3 nucleotides: TGTGCCAGCAGCTTAGGCGGGAGTGTAAATGAGCAGTTCTTC. Protein product: CASSLGGSVNEQFF. The chain is built from TRBV7-3 and TRBJ2-1; 7 bases agree with TRBD2. CDR3 length: 14 residues. V lost 2 bases to trimming and J lost 7 bases; unmatched junction nucleotides: 5. Germline V gives CDR1 SGHTA, CDR2 FQGTGA.

The chain joins TRBV19 to TRBJ1-1; D ambiguous. The V end lost 5 bases, the J end lost 1 base, and 11 bases lay between the germline ends. CDR3 length: 14 residues. Germline CDR1 LNHDA, CDR2 SQIVND (reference sequence). The CDR3 coding sequence is TGTGCCAGTAGTCTCCGGCCCCCGAACACTGAAGCTTTCTTT. Translated: CASSLRPPNTEAFF.

This clonotype came up a few times. The rearrangement joins TRBV29-1 to TRBJ2-7, with D tentatively TRBD1 (6 bases). V shed 4 bases and J shed 3 bases, with 7 bases lying between them. Germline CDR1 SQVTM, CDR2 ANQGSEA. CDR3 length: 11 amino acids. The CDR3 spells CSVVGGYEQYF. In nucleotides, the CDR3 is TGCAGCGTTGTAGGGGGCTACGAGCAGTACTTC.

The chain links TRBV7-8 to TRBJ1-2; 7 bases are a match to TRBD1. The junction had 5 bases not matched to a gene; V was cut back by 5 bases and J by 5 bases. The CDR3 has 13 amino acids. From germline, CDR1 is SGHVS and CDR2 FQNEAQ. In DNA form, the CDR3 reads TGTGCCAGCAGCCCCAGGGGGAGTTATGGCTACACCTTC. It specifies CASSPRGSYGYTF. Full variable domain (rest looked up from reference TRBV7-8 and TRBJ1-2): GAGVSQSPRYKVAKRGQDVALRCDPISGHVSLFWYQQALGQGPEFLTYFQNEAQLDKSGLPSDRFFAERPEGSVSTLKIQRTQQEDSAVYLCASSPRGSYGYTFGSGTRLTVV.